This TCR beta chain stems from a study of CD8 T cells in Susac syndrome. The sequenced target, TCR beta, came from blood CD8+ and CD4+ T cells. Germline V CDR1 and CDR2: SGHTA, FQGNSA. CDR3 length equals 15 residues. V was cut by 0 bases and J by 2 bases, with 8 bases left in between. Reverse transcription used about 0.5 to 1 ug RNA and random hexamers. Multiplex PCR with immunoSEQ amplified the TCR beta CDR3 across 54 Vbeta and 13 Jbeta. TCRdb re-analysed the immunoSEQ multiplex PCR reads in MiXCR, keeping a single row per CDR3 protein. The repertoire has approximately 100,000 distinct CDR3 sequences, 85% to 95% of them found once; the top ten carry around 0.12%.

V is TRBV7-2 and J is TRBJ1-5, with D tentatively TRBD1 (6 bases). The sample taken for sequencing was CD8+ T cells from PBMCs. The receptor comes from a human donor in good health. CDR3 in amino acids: CASSLAGGRNQPQHF. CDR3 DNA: TGTGCCAGCAGCTTAGCGGGGGGCCGCAATCAGCCCCAGCATTTT.